Listed here are 26 T cell receptor beta chains from one sample, sequenced in a study of cytomegalovirus exposure and HLA in healthy donors. PCR employed 60 Vbeta and 13 Jbeta primers. TCRdb's table, derived via immunoSEQ multiplex PCR, lists solely in-frame clones and lacks some. The sample lists roughly 99,000 clones; 77% were seen once. The sequencing input was PBMCs. Receptors were obtained from a male donor in good health and CMV-seronegative.

There are a few counts of this clone. The chain carries TRBV6-1 and TRBJ2-5; possibly TRBD2 for D (5 bases). Deletions cut 7 bases from V and 2 bases from J, with 14 bases between. The CDR3 loop spans 14 amino acids. Germline V gene sequence: CDR1 MNHNS, CDR2 SASEGT. CDR3 sequence (DNA): TGTGCCAGCATCGAACCCGGGATACAAGAGACCCAGTACTTC. Encoded protein: CASIEPGIQETQYF.

V is TRBV10-2 and J is TRBJ1-2; a possible D gene is TRBD1 (5 bases). Trimming cost V 2 bases and J 4 bases, with 11 bases left between them. The CDR3 has 14 residues. Germline V CDR1 and CDR2: WSHSY, SAAADI. The CDR3 coding sequence is TGCGCCAGCAGTGAGACAGGTTTTACCTATGGCTACACCTTC. Translation: CASSETGFTYGYTF.

This clone was seen more than once but under ten times. The V and J genes are TRBV11-3 and TRBJ2-3, with D unclear. V was clipped by 5 bases and J by 4 bases, with 13 bases between them. The CDR3 is made up of 14 amino acids. From germline, CDR1 is SGHNT and CDR2 YENEEA. The CDR3 loop reads CASSLGNEADTQYF. The CDR3 DNA sequence: TGTGCCAGCAGCCTCGGAAACGAGGCAGATACGCAGTATTTT.

Remarks on this clone: Since the CDR3 does not end with the conserved phenylalanine or tryptophan, this likely comes from a read error. This rearrangement joins TRBV2 to TRBJ1-4; D might be TRBD1 (6 bases). V was cut by 7 bases and J by 3 bases, with 18 bases left in between. The length of the CDR3 is 16 residues. CDR1 and CDR2 (germline): SNHLY, FYNNEI. The CDR3 here is CASTKLTGSANEKLFV. Here the CDR3 DNA reads TGTGCCAGCACCAAACTAACAGGGTCAGCTAATGAAAAACTGTTTGTT.

The chain has TRBV5-6 and TRBJ2-2; TRBD2 agrees at 13 bases. V lost 4 bases to trimming and J lost 6 bases; unmatched junction nucleotides: 6. Germline assignment: CDR1 SGHDT and CDR2 YYEEEE. CDR3 size: 16 residues. CDR3 region: CASSPSGLAGAGELFF. CDR3 coding DNA: TGTGCCAGCAGCCCGTCCGGACTAGCGGGAGCCGGGGAGCTGTTTTTT.

This chain connects TRBV5-6 to TRBJ1-1, with D unresolved. In germline, CDR1 is SGHDT, CDR2 YYEEEE. The V end lost 0 bases, the J end lost 3 bases, and 15 bases lay between the germline ends. CDR3 length equals 16 residues. The CDR3 is CASSLGRRVADTEAFF. As DNA, the CDR3 is TGTGCCAGCAGCTTGGGGCGGCGGGTAGCTGACACTGAAGCTTTCTTT.

The chain is built from TRBV2 and TRBJ1-5; D unclear. The ends were cut back, 6 bases at V and 4 bases at J, with 16 bases in the middle. Germline CDR1 and CDR2: SNHLY and FYNNEI. The length of the CDR3 is 15 residues. In DNA, the CDR3 is TGTGCCAGCAGGAGATTGGAGGTCGGGAATCAGCCCCAGCATTTT. Its protein product is CASRRLEVGNQPQHF.

As for this clone: Compared with germline, one end of the junction differs, possibly owing to a read error. The chain carries TRBV6-5 and TRBJ2-7; tentatively, D is TRBD1 (5 bases). This CDR3 comprises 12 residues. Germline CDR1 and CDR2: MNHEY and SVGAGI. The CDR3 loop reads CASSYRWQGSNF. CDR3 nucleotides: TGTGCCAGCAGTTACAGGTGGCAGGGAAGTAACTTC.

This chain uses TRBV4-2 with TRBJ2-7, with D possibly being TRBD2 (6 bases). In germline, CDR1 is LGHNA, CDR2 YNFKEQ. There are 15 residues in the CDR3. The V end was cut by 4 bases, the J end by 2 bases, with 15 bases between. The CDR3 protein is CASSPTPGRAYEQYF. The CDR3 DNA reads as TGTGCCAGCAGCCCCACCCCCGGGAGAGCCTACGAGCAGTACTTC.

DNA for the CDR3: TGTGCCACCAGCAGATTACCCGGACTTACAATCACAGATACGCAGTATTTT. It yields the protein CATSRLPGLTITDTQYF. The V gene is TRBV15, the J gene TRBJ2-3; a possible D gene is TRBD2 (5 bases). CDR3 length: 17 residues. Trimming took off 2 bases at V and 2 bases at J, with 17 bases between the two ends. The germline CDR1 and CDR2 sequences are LNHNV and YYDKDF (reference sequence).

This chain connects TRBV5-1 to TRBJ1-5; D is unresolved. Germline CDR1 and CDR2: SGHRS and YFSETQ. V shed 0 bases and J shed 4 bases, with 11 bases lying between them. The CDR3 covers 15 residues. The CDR3 DNA is TGCGCCAGCAGCTTGGAGGCAGGTGGTAATCAGCCCCAGCATTTT. Translated, it gives CASSLEAGGNQPQHF.

This rearrangement joins TRBV6-1 to TRBJ2-5; 11 nucleotides align to TRBD1. The V gene end was trimmed by 5 bases and the J gene end by 5 bases; junction bases not matched to a gene: 7. CDR1 and CDR2 (germline): MNHNS, SASEGT. This CDR3 is 15 amino acids long. The CDR3 DNA sequence: TGTGCCAGCAGTTCCCCGGACAGGGGGCCTGAGACCCAGTACTTC. It is translated as CASSSPDRGPETQYF.

This clone was seen more than once but under ten times. This chain joins TRBV7-2 and TRBJ1-2; TRBD1 matches 8 bases. CDR1 and CDR2 (germline): SGHTA, FQGNSA. The trim removed 1 base at V and 8 bases at J, leaving 9 bases unmatched. The CDR3 is 15 residues long. CDR3 loop: CASSLVPGQAWGYTF. The CDR3 DNA sequence: TGTGCCAGCAGCTTAGTCCCGGGACAGGCCTGGGGCTACACCTTC.

The rearrangement uses TRBV7-9 and TRBJ1-2, with 7 nucleotides matching TRBD1. This CDR3 is 13 amino acids long. Germline V gene lookup returns CDR1 SEHNR and CDR2 FQNEAQ (reference sequence). J was trimmed by 8 bases and V by 1 base; bases with no gene match: 4. CDR3 DNA: TGTGCCAGCAGCTTAGGAGGGGGCTGGGGCTACACCTTC. Residues: CASSLGGGWGYTF. The complete variable domain, with remaining parts taken from reference TRBV7-9 and TRBJ1-2, reads DTGVSQNPRHKITKRGQNVTFRCDPISEHNRLYWYRQTLGQGPEFLTYFQNEAQLEKSRLLSDRFSAERPKGSFSTLEIQRTEQGDSAMYLCASSLGGGWGYTFGSGTRLTVV.

This chain connects TRBV20-1 to TRBJ2-1, with D possibly matching TRBD1 (5 bases). The CDR3 is 9 amino acids. Germline V CDR1 and CDR2: DFQATT, SNEGSKA (reference sequence). This CDR3 is CRGPNEQFF. The CDR3 coding sequence is TGCAGGGGGCCCAATGAGCAGTTCTTC.

This sequence joins TRBV27 and TRBJ2-7, with TRBD2 as a possible D gene (5 bases). V was pared by 5 bases and J by 2 bases, with 10 bases between. The germline gives CDR1 MNHEY, CDR2 SMNVEV (reference sequence). CDR3 length: 13 amino acids. For the CDR3, the DNA is TGTGCCAGCAGTGTAGGAGGAACCTACGAGCAGTACTTC. Protein sequence: CASSVGGTYEQYF.

The chain uses TRBV5-1 and TRBJ2-7, with 11 bases fitting TRBD1. Germline V gene sequence: CDR1 SGHRS, CDR2 YFSETQ. This CDR3 contains 16 residues. V lost 3 bases, J lost 5 bases, and 10 bases stayed unmatched. The CDR3 loop reads CASSWGGQGARNEQYF. CDR3 nucleotides: TGCGCCAGCAGCTGGGGTGGACAGGGGGCGCGAAACGAGCAGTACTTC.

The chain couples TRBV7-2 to TRBJ2-3; the D gene is possibly TRBD2 (6 bases). V lost 5 bases, J lost 1 base, and 16 bases lay in between. The germline CDR1 and CDR2 sequences are SGHTA and FQGNSA. The CDR3 is made up of 16 amino acids. CDR3 amino acids: CASSKMGLGGTDTQYF. CDR3 DNA: TGTGCCAGCAGCAAAATGGGACTGGGGGGCACAGATACGCAGTATTTT.

This chain joins TRBV5-1 and TRBJ2-1; TRBD2 matches 8 bases. Germline CDR1 and CDR2: SGHRS and YFSETQ. This CDR3 region has 14 residues. After removal of 3 bases from V and 9 bases from J, the junction contained 8 bases not matched to a gene. This CDR3 is CASSSSSGGFEQFF. CDR3 coding DNA: TGCGCCAGCAGCTCCTCCTCGGGGGGGTTTGAGCAGTTCTTC.

This clone was counted a single time. The V and J genes are TRBV28 and TRBJ1-5, with a weak D call TRBD1 (5 bases). Per the germline V gene, CDR1 is MDHEN and CDR2 is SYDVKM. V was pared by 3 bases and J by 6 bases, with 12 bases between. There are 14 residues in the CDR3. The CDR3 here is CASSLGGTSQPQHF. The CDR3 DNA reads TGTGCCAGCAGTTTGGGGGGGACCTCTCAGCCCCAGCATTTT. The variable domain in full, completed from reference TRBV28 and TRBJ1-5, reads DVKVTQSSRYLVKRTGEKVFLECVQDMDHENMFWYRQDPGLGLRLIYFSYDVKMKEKGDIPEGYSVSREKKERFSLILESASTNQTSMYLCASSLGGTSQPQHFGDGTRLSIL.

This clone was recorded only once. The chain couples TRBV5-1 to TRBJ2-5; no clear D. Germline CDR1 and CDR2: SGHRS and YFSETQ. The CDR3 extends over 15 amino acids. V was pared by 3 bases and J by 1 base, with 13 bases between. In DNA, the CDR3 is TGCGCCAGCAGCTCAGACGGAGCAGCCCAAGAGACCCAGTACTTC. Translated: CASSSDGAAQETQYF.

This clone came up a few times. The genes are TRBV7-8 and TRBJ1-4; 11 bases fit TRBD1. CDR3 size: 16 residues. J was trimmed by 3 bases and V by 5 bases; bases with no gene match: 5. The germline V gene has CDR1 SGHVS and CDR2 FQNEAQ. The CDR3 is CASSRGDRGANEKLFF. CDR3 bases: TGTGCCAGCAGCCGGGGGGACAGGGGGGCTAATGAAAAACTGTTTTTT.

This clone appeared a single time. V usage is TRBV9 and J usage is TRBJ1-5, with 8 bases matching TRBD1. CDR3 length: 14 amino acids. In germline, CDR1 is SGDLS, CDR2 YYNGEE. The J segment lost 6 bases and the V segment lost 1 base, leaving 3 bases of the junction unmatched. CDR3 protein: CASSVTGGGQPQHF. CDR3 nucleotides: TGTGCCAGCAGCGTAACAGGGGGGGGTCAGCCCCAGCATTTT.

J is TRBJ2-7 and V is TRBV15; 10 bases match TRBD1. Looked up from germline, CDR1 is LNHNV and CDR2 is YYDKDF (reference sequence). Trimming took 6 bases from V and 4 from J; bases not matched to a gene: 6. The CDR3 runs to 14 residues. The CDR3 spells CATRRTGGDYEQYF. The DNA for the CDR3 is TGTGCCACCAGAAGGACAGGGGGTGATTACGAGCAGTACTTC.

The chain links TRBV2 to TRBJ2-7; D call uncertain. Between the trimmed V and J ends, which lost 6 bases and 6 bases, there was a span of 18 bases. The CDR3 runs to 14 residues. Germline CDR1 reads SNHLY; CDR2 reads FYNNEI. CDR3 coding DNA: TGTGCCAGCAGCAACGGCCCCAATGGGCTCGAGCAGTACTTC. It yields the protein CASSNGPNGLEQYF.

The V and J genes are TRBV2 and TRBJ1-2; the D is unclear. Germline CDR1 reads SNHLY; CDR2 reads FYNNEI. Deletions cut 0 bases from V and 4 bases from J, with 9 bases between. CDR3 length: 14 amino acids. This CDR3 reads CASSEAAAGYGYTF. The DNA for the CDR3 is TGTGCCAGCAGTGAAGCAGCTGCAGGCTATGGCTACACCTTC.